This T cell receptor beta chain originates from a study of control samples from healthy donors and cancer patients (dated by TCRdb to between 2020 and 2021). The library was produced with the immunoSEQ multiplex PCR assay. TCRdb re-hosts the immuneACCESS table, in-frame sequences only. Its copies lack some clones; in the studies checked, an unresolved V gene accounts for under half of them, and the cause for the rest is not known. In all, the sample holds some 200,000 clones, and over 85% of those were seen once. The ten largest clones represent more than 1.2% of the sample. After removal of 0 bases from V and 5 bases from J, the junction retains 11 bases not matched to a gene. The CDR3 has 17 amino acids, counting the end cysteine and phenylalanine. Kept here is only the CDR3 DNA, which spans 51 bases and is read in frame from base 1. The CDR1 and CDR2 encoded by the germline V gene (reference sequence) are WNHNN and SYGVQD.

For this clone: What this receptor recognizes is not known. Base qualities are not at hand, and no much larger clone is one base apart.

The sequenced sample was blood. This TCR was sampled from a man between 18 and 35 years old in good health. This chain joins TRBV10-1 to TRBJ2-3; 7 junctional bases match TRBD2. DNA sequence: TGCGCCAGCAGTGAGTCTGGGTTGACTCCGGGAGGAGATACGCAGTATTTT. Translated, this is CASSESGLTPGGDTQYF.